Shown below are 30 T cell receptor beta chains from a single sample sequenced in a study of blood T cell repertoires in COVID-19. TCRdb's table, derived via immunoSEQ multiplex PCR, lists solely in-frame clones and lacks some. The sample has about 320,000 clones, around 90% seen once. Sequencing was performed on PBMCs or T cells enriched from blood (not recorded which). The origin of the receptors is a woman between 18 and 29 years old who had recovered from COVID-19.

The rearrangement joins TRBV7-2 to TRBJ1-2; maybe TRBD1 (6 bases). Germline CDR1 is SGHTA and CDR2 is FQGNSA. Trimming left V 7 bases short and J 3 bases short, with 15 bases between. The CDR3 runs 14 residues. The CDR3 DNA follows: TGTGCCAGCAAAATCGGGACAAGGGACTATGGCTACACCTTC. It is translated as CASKIGTRDYGYTF. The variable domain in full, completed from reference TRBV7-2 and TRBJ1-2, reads GAGVSQSPSNKVTEKGKDVELRCDPISGHTALYWYRQSLGQGLEFLIYFQGNSAPDKSGLPSDRFSAERTGGSVSTLTIQRTQQEDSAVYLCASKIGTRDYGYTFGSGTRLTVV.

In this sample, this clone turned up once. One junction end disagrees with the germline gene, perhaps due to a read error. CDR3 sequence reads: CASSLLGQGANPEAFF. CDR3 DNA sequence: TGTGCCAGCAGTTTGCTGGGACAGGGGGCGAACCCTGAAGCTTTCTTT. The rearrangement links TRBV27 to TRBJ1-1; 12 bases line up with TRBD1. This CDR3 region has 16 residues. The V gene's germline CDR1 is MNHEY and CDR2 SMNVEV (reference sequence).

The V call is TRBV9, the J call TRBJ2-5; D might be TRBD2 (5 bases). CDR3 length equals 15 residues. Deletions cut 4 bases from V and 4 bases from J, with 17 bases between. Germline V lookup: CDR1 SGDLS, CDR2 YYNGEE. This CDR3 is CASSSGGRGGETQYF. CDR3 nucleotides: TGTGCCAGCAGCTCGGGCGGCAGAGGAGGAGAGACCCAGTACTTC.

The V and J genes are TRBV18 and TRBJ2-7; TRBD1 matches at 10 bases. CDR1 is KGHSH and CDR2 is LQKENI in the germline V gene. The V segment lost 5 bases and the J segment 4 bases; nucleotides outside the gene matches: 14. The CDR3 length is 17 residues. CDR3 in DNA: TGTGCCAGCTCATTAACAACCCCGGGACAGGGGAGTTACGAGCAGTACTTC. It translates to CASSLTTPGQGSYEQYF.

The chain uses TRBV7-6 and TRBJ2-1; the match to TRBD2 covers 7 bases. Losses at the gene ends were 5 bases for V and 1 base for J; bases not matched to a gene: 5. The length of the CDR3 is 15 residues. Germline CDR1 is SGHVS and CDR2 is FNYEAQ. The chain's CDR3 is CASSPTAGSYNEQFF. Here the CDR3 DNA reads TGTGCCAGCAGCCCGACAGCGGGGTCCTACAATGAGCAGTTCTTC.

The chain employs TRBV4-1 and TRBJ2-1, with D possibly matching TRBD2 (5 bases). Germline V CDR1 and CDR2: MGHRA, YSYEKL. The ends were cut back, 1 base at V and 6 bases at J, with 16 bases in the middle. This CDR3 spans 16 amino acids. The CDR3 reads CASSQGRGMRANEQFF. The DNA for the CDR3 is TGCGCCAGCAGCCAAGGTCGGGGAATGCGGGCCAATGAGCAGTTCTTC.

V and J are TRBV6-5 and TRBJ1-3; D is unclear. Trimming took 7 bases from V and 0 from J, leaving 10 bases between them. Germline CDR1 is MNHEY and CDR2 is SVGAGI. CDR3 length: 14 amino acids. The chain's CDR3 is CASMISGSGNTIYF. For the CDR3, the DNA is TGTGCCAGCATGATTTCAGGCTCTGGAAACACCATATATTTT.

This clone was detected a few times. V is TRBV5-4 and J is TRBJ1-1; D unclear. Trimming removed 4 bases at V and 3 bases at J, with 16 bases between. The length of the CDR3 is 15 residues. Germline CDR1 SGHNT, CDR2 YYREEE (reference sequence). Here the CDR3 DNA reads TGTGCCAGCAGCCCCCCGGCCCCCAGGCACACTGAAGCTTTCTTT. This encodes CASSPPAPRHTEAFF.

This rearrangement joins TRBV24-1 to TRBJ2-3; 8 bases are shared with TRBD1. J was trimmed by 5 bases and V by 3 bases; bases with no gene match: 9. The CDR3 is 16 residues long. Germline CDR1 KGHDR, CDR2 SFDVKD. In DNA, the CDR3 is TGTGCCACCAGTGATATAGCAGGGGGCTTTAGAGATACGCAGTATTTT. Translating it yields CATSDIAGGFRDTQYF.

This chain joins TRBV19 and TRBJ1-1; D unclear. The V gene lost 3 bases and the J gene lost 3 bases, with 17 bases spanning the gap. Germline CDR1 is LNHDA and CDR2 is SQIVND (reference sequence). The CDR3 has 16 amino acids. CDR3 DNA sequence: TGTGCCAGTAGTATTTATGGCCGCCCGAGGGACACTGAAGCTTTCTTT. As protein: CASSIYGRPRDTEAFF.

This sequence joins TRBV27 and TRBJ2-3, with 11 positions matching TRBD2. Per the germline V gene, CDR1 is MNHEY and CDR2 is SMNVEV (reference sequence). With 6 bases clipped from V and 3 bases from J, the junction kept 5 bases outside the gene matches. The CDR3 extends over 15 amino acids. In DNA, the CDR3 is TGTGCCAGCAGACTAGCGGGGGTCTCGACAGATACGCAGTATTTT. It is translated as CASRLAGVSTDTQYF.

CDR3 coding DNA: TGTGCCAGCACCACCCAGGGTGTCCCTGAAGCTTTCTTT. Amino acids: CASTTQGVPEAFF. The chain combines TRBV12-3 or TRBV12-4 with TRBJ1-1; possible D gene TRBD1, 5 bases. The CDR3 runs 13 residues. Trimming shortened V by 7 bases and J by 6 bases, and 15 bases separated the two germline ends.

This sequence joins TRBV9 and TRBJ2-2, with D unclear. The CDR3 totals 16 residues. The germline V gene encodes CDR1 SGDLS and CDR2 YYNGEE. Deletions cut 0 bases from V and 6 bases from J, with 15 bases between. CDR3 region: CASSVEHSRGPGELFF. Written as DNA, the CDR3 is TGTGCCAGCAGCGTAGAGCACAGCCGTGGGCCCGGGGAGCTGTTTTTT.

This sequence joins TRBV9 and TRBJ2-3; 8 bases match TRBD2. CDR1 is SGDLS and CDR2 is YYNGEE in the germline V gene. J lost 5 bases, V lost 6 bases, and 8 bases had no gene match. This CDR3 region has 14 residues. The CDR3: CASNRGGAIDTQYF. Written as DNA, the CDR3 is TGTGCCAGCAACCGGGGGGGGGCCATAGATACGCAGTATTTT. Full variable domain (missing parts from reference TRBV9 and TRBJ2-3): DSGVTQTPKHLITATGQRVTLRCSPRSGDLSVYWYQQSLDQGLQFLIQYYNGEERAKGNILERFSAQQFPDLHSELNLSSLELGDSALYFCASNRGGAIDTQYFGPGTRLTVL.

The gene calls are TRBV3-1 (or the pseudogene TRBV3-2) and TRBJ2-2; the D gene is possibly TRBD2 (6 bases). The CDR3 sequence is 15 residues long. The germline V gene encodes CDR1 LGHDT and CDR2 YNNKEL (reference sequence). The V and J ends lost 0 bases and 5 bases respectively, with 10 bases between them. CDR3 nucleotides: TGTGCCAGCAGCCAAGATCCGGCGGGGACCGGGGAGCTGTTTTTT. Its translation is CASSQDPAGTGELFF.

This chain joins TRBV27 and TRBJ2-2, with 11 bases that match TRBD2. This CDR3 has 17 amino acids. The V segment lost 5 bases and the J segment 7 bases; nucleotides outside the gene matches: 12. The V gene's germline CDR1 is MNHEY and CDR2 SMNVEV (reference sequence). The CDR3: CASSPTGLAEVIGELFF. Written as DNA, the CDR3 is TGTGCCAGCAGTCCGACGGGACTAGCGGAGGTGATCGGGGAGCTGTTTTTT.

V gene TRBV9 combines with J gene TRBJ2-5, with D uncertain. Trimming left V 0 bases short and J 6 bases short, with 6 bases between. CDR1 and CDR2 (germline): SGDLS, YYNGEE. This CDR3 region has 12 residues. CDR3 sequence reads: CASSVAGQTQYF. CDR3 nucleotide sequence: TGTGCCAGCAGCGTAGCTGGGCAGACCCAGTACTTC.

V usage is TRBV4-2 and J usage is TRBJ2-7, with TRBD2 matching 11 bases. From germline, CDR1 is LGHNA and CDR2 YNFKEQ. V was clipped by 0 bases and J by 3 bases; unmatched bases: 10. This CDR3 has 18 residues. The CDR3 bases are TGTGCCAGCAGCCAAGAGGGAAGTAGCGGGAGGGTCGTCTACGAGCAGTACTTC. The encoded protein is CASSQEGSSGRVVYEQYF.

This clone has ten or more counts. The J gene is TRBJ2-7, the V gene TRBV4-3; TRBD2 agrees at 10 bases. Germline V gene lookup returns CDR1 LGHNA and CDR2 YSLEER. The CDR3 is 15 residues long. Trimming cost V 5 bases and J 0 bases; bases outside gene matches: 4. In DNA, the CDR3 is TGCGCCAGCAGCTTGAGCGGGGGGGACTCCTACGAGCAGTACTTC. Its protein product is CASSLSGGDSYEQYF.

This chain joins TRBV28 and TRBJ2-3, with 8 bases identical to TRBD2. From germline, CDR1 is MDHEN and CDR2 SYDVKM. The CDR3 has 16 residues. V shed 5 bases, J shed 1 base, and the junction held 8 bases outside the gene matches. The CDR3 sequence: CASSPGGSGGTDTQYF. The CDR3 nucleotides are TGTGCCAGCAGTCCCGGGGGTAGCGGGGGCACAGATACGCAGTATTTT.

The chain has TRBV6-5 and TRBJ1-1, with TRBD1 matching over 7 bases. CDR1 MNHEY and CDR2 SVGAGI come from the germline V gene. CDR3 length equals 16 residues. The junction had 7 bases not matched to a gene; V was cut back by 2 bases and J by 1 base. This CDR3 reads CASSYTRGLGNTEAFF. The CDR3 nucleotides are TGTGCCAGCAGTTACACGAGGGGGCTGGGGAACACTGAAGCTTTCTTT.

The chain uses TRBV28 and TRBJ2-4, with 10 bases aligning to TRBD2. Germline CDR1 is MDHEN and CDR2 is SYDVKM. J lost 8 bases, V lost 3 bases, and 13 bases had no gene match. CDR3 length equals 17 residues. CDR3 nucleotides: TGTGCCAGCAGTTTTGGCCAGCGGGAGGGCCAAGGGGACATTCAGTACTTC. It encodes CASSFGQREGQGDIQYF.

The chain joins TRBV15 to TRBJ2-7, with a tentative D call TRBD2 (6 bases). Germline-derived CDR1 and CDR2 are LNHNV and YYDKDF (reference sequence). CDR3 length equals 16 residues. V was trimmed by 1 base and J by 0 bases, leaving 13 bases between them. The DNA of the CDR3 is TGTGCCACCAGCAGAGGCCGGGGTAGCGGCTCCTACGAGCAGTACTTC. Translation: CATSRGRGSGSYEQYF. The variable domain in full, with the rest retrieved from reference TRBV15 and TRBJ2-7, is DAMVIQNPRYQVTQFGKPVTLSCSQTLNHNVMYWYQQKSSQAPKLLFHYYDKDFNNEADTPDNFQSRRPNTSFCFLDIRSPGLGDTAMYLCATSRGRGSGSYEQYFGPGTRLTVT.

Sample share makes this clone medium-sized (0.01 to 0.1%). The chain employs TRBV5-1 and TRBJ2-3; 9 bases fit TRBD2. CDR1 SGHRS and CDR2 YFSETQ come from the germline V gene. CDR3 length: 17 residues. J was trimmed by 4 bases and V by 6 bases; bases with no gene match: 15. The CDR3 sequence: CASTISWRGGPPDTQYF. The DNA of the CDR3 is TGCGCCAGCACCATAAGCTGGCGGGGGGGCCCCCCAGATACGCAGTATTTT.

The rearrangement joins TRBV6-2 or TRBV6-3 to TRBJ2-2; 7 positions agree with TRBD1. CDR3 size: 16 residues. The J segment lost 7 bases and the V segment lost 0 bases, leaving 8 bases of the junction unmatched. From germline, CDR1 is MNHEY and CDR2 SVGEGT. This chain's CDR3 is CASSYSGTDHSGELFF. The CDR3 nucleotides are TGTGCCAGCAGTTACTCCGGGACAGATCATAGCGGGGAGCTGTTTTTT.

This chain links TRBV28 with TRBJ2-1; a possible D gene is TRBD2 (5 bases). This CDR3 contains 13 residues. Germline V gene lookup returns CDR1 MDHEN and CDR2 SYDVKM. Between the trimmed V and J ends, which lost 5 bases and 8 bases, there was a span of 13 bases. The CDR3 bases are TGTGCCAGCAGTACCGGCGGGCTGGATGAGCAGTTCTTC. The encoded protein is CASSTGGLDEQFF.

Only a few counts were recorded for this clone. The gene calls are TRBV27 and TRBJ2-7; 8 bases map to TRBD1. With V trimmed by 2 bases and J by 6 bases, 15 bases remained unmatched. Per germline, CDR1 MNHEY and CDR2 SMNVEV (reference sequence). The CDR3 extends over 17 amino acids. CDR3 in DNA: TGTGCCAGCAGTTTAAAGAGCATACAGGGGGGAAGGGTCGAGCAGTACTTC. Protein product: CASSLKSIQGGRVEQYF.

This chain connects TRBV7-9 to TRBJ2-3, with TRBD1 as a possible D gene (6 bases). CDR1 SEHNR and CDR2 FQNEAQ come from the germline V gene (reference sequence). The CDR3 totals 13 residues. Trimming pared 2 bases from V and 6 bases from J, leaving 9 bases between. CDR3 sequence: CASSLMGADTQYF. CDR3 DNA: TGTGCCAGCAGCTTAATGGGGGCCGATACGCAGTATTTT.

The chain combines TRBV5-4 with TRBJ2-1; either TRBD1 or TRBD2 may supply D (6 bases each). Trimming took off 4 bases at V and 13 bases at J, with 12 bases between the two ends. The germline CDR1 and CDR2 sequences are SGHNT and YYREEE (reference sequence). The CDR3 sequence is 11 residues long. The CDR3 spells CASSLGGVQFF. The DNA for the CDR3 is TGTGCCAGCAGCCTGGGGGGCGTACAGTTCTTC.

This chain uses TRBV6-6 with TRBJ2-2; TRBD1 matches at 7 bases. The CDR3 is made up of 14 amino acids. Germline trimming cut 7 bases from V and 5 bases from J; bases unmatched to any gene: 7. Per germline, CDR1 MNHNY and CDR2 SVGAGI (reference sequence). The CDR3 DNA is TGTGCCAGCACTAGGGGGCCGGAAACCGGGGAGCTGTTTTTT. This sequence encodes CASTRGPETGELFF.